Below are 30 T cell receptor beta chains sequenced from a single sample in a study of blood T cell repertoires in COVID-19. Only in-frame clones appear in the TCRdb table, and some are missing; sequencing was by immunoSEQ multiplex PCR. The sample lists roughly 49,000 clones; approximately 88% were seen once. Sample: peripheral blood. These receptors all stem from a man in his fifties with active COVID-19.

This CDR3 is CASGGGGTYNEQFF. CDR3 nucleotides: TGTGCCAGCGGTGGGGGGGGCACCTACAATGAGCAGTTCTTC. This chain connects TRBV3-1 (or the pseudogene TRBV3-2) to TRBJ2-1, with D perhaps TRBD2 (7 bases). This CDR3 contains 14 residues. Trimming cost V 8 bases and J 2 bases, with 13 bases left between them. Per germline, CDR1 LGHDT and CDR2 YNNKEL (reference sequence).

The chain combines TRBV7-9 with TRBJ2-5, with D possibly TRBD1 on 5 matching bases. Trimming left V 3 bases short and J 2 bases short, with 13 bases between. The CDR3 is 15 residues long. Germline V lookup: CDR1 SEHNR, CDR2 FQNEAQ (reference sequence). CDR3 sequence: CASSLVAGQQETQYF. For the CDR3, the DNA is TGTGCCAGCAGCTTGGTGGCAGGGCAGCAAGAGACCCAGTACTTC.

The J gene is TRBJ2-1, the V gene TRBV18, with TRBD2 matching over 10 bases. With 2 bases clipped from V and 7 bases from J, the junction kept 8 bases outside the gene matches. CDR1 KGHSH and CDR2 LQKENI come from the germline V gene. This CDR3 has 16 residues. The CDR3 protein is CASSPASGGPGNEQFF. CDR3 coding DNA: TGTGCCAGCTCACCAGCTAGCGGGGGACCCGGGAATGAGCAGTTCTTC.

This clone was observed a handful of times. DNA of the CDR3: TGTGCCAGTCAGACAGGGCAAGAGACCCAGTACTTC. Its protein is CASQTGQETQYF. J is TRBJ2-5 and V is TRBV7-9; TRBD1 aligns across 7 bases. V shed 9 bases, J shed 2 bases, and the junction held 3 bases outside the gene matches. There are 12 residues in the CDR3. In germline, CDR1 is SEHNR, CDR2 FQNEAQ (reference sequence).

The CDR3 DNA reads as TGCGCCAGCCAGGCGACAGGGGCCGGTTATGAGCAGTTCTTC. It is translated as CASQATGAGYEQFF. The chain links TRBV10-1 to TRBJ2-1; the match to TRBD1 covers 8 bases. Germline trimming cut 8 bases from V and 8 bases from J; bases unmatched to any gene: 11. CDR1 and CDR2 from the germline V gene are WNHNN and SYGVQD (reference sequence). This CDR3 region has 14 residues.

This chain links TRBV2 with TRBJ2-3, with D unresolved. Germline V gene data show CDR1 as SNHLY and CDR2 as FYNNEI. Trimming took off 5 bases at V and 6 bases at J, with 9 bases between the two ends. There are 12 residues in the CDR3. The DNA for the CDR3 is TGTGCCAGCAGTAAGACCAGGGATACGCAGTATTTT. It yields the protein CASSKTRDTQYF.

This chain uses TRBV24-1 with TRBJ2-3; 7 nucleotides agree with TRBD1. The CDR3 covers 16 residues. Looked up from germline, CDR1 is KGHDR and CDR2 is SFDVKD. With 4 bases clipped from V and 1 base from J, the junction kept 7 bases outside the gene matches. The chain's CDR3 is CATSDPATGGTDTQYF. DNA of the CDR3: TGTGCCACCAGTGACCCTGCTACAGGGGGCACAGATACGCAGTATTTT.

The rearrangement uses TRBV5-1 and TRBJ2-2, with D perhaps TRBD1 (6 bases). CDR3 length equals 15 residues. Germline CDR1 is SGHRS and CDR2 is YFSETQ. Deletions cut 2 bases from V and 4 bases from J, with 12 bases between. The CDR3 reads CASSLQGHATGELFF. The CDR3, as DNA: TGCGCCAGCAGCTTACAGGGACACGCCACCGGGGAGCTGTTTTTT.

This chain connects TRBV5-6 to TRBJ1-2, with D unresolved. There are 13 residues in the CDR3. Trimming removed 4 bases from V and 8 bases from J, with 15 bases in between. CDR1 is SGHDT and CDR2 is YYEEEE in the germline V gene. The CDR3 reads CASSPLGSGGYTF. CDR3 sequence (DNA): TGTGCCAGCAGCCCGCTTGGGTCGGGAGGCTACACCTTC. The full variable domain, completed using reference TRBV5-6 and TRBJ1-2, is DAGVTQSPTHLIKTRGQQVTLRCSPKSGHDTVSWYQQALGQGPQFIFQYYEEEERQRGNFPDRFSGHQFPNYSSELNVNALLLGDSALYLCASSPLGSGGYTFGSGTRLTVV.

The chain recombines TRBV5-4 with TRBJ1-4; the D gene is possibly TRBD1 (6 bases). This CDR3 is 13 amino acids long. V was shortened by 2 bases and J by 7 bases, with 9 bases between the two germline ends. Per the germline V gene, CDR1 is SGHNT and CDR2 is YYREEE (reference sequence). CDR3 loop: CASSFAGVEKLFF. The CDR3, as DNA: TGTGCCAGCAGCTTTGCAGGGGTTGAAAAACTGTTTTTT.

The gene calls are TRBV11-2 and TRBJ2-3; 9 bases agree with TRBD2. The CDR3 loop spans 15 amino acids. Germline CDR1 SGHAT, CDR2 FQNNGV. Trimming at V came to 1 base and at J to 7 bases, leaving 6 bases not matched to a gene. The CDR3 reads CASSLGGLAPNTQYF. In DNA form, the CDR3 reads TGTGCCAGCAGCTTAGGGGGACTAGCTCCGAATACGCAGTATTTT.

This clone turned up a few times. DNA for the CDR3: TGTGCCAGCAGCCCGGGGACAGGGCCCTCCTACGAGCAGTACTTC. This encodes CASSPGTGPSYEQYF. The chain employs TRBV7-7 and TRBJ2-7, with 9 bases aligning to TRBD1. V dropped 5 bases and J dropped 0; count of bases not matched to a gene: 5. Germline V gives CDR1 SSHAT, CDR2 FNYEAQ (reference sequence). CDR3 size: 15 residues. Complete variable domain (other parts from reference TRBV7-7 and TRBJ2-7): GAGVSQSPRYKVTKRGQDVTLRCDPISSHATLYWYQQALGQGPEFLTYFNYEAQPDKSGLPSDRFSAERPEGSISTLTIQRTEQRDSAMYRCASSPGTGPSYEQYFGPGTRLTVT.

The rearrangement joins TRBV5-1 to TRBJ2-2; TRBD2 aligns across 7 bases. CDR1 and CDR2 (germline): SGHRS, YFSETQ. V trimming: 0 bases; J trimming: 5 bases; junction bases outside the gene matches: 10. The CDR3 is 17 residues long. CDR3 loop: CASSLGAAGFTTGELFF. Written as DNA, the CDR3 is TGCGCCAGCAGCTTGGGGGCAGCGGGGTTTACAACCGGGGAGCTGTTTTTT.

The chain uses TRBV28 and TRBJ1-2; 7 nucleotides match TRBD1. With V trimmed by 6 bases and J by 7 bases, 8 bases remained unmatched. The CDR3 has 13 amino acids. The germline gives CDR1 MDHEN, CDR2 SYDVKM. CDR3: CASSSDRAGGYTF. The DNA for the CDR3 is TGTGCCAGCAGCTCCGACAGGGCTGGTGGCTACACCTTC.

The chain couples TRBV5-1 to TRBJ2-3, with 8 bases identical to TRBD2. Germline V gene sequence: CDR1 SGHRS, CDR2 YFSETQ. The CDR3 totals 15 residues. Germline trimming cut 4 bases from V and 2 bases from J; bases unmatched to any gene: 6. The CDR3 loop is CASSRGGSDTDTQYF. The CDR3 nucleotides read TGCGCCAGCAGCCGGGGGGGCTCGGACACAGATACGCAGTATTTT.

The table lists this clone with a count of one. The chain carries TRBV7-9 and TRBJ2-7; D is undetermined. Germline V gene sequence: CDR1 SEHNR, CDR2 FQNEAQ (reference sequence). The CDR3 loop spans 16 amino acids. The V end was cut by 4 bases, the J end by 2 bases, with 18 bases between. CDR3 bases: TGTGCCAGCAGCTCTACAACAAAGGTCAGGCCCTACGAGCAGTACTTC. It codes for CASSSTTKVRPYEQYF.

The sample holds a few counts of this clone. The chain is built from TRBV7-2 and TRBJ2-2, with D perhaps matching TRBD1 (6 bases). Germline V CDR1 and CDR2: SGHTA, FQGNSA. The germline V and J ends were trimmed by 6 bases and 7 bases, with 15 bases remaining between them. This CDR3 comprises 14 residues. The CDR3 loop is CASRSGTSYGELFF. The CDR3 bases are TGTGCCAGCAGGTCCGGGACATCTTACGGGGAGCTGTTTTTT. The full variable domain, rest sourced from reference TRBV7-2 and TRBJ2-2, is GAGVSQSPSNKVTEKGKDVELRCDPISGHTALYWYRQSLGQGLEFLIYFQGNSAPDKSGLPSDRFSAERTGGSVSTLTIQRTQQEDSAVYLCASRSGTSYGELFFGEGSRLTVL.

The rearrangement uses TRBV27 and TRBJ2-3; weak D call: TRBD1 (5 bases). The V gene's germline CDR1 is MNHEY and CDR2 SMNVEV (reference sequence). With 2 bases removed from V and 3 bases from J, the gap between germline ends came to 15 bases. The CDR3 sequence is 16 residues long. In DNA, the CDR3 is TGTGCCAGCAGTTTAATGGCGCAGGGATTTACAGATACGCAGTATTTT. As protein: CASSLMAQGFTDTQYF.

The chain has TRBV12-5 and TRBJ2-3; 11 bases agree with TRBD2. Germline V gene lookup returns CDR1 LGHNT and CDR2 FRNRAP. The CDR3 has 16 residues. With V trimmed by 6 bases and J by 4 bases, 9 bases remained unmatched. CDR3 region: CASGPPSGGFPDTQYF. Here the CDR3 DNA reads TGTGCTAGTGGGCCGCCTAGCGGGGGGTTCCCAGATACGCAGTATTTT.

The genes are TRBV18 and TRBJ2-5; D uncertain. The CDR3 sequence is 14 residues long. Germline values: CDR1 KGHSH, CDR2 LQKENI. The V gene lost 4 bases and the J gene lost 0 bases, with 9 bases spanning the gap. CDR3 amino acids: CASSQELNQETQYF. The CDR3 nucleotides read TGTGCCAGCTCACAAGAACTCAACCAAGAGACCCAGTACTTC.

This chain uses TRBV7-2 with TRBJ2-7; perhaps TRBD2 as D (5 bases). Germline values: CDR1 SGHTA, CDR2 FQGNSA. The CDR3 contains 13 residues. V gave up 2 bases and J gave up 4 bases, with 9 bases separating them. The CDR3 bases are TGTGCCAGCAGCTTACCGGGGATTTACGAGCAGTACTTC. Its translation is CASSLPGIYEQYF.

This chain uses TRBV11-2 with TRBJ2-5; D is possibly TRBD2 (6 bases). The CDR3 has 13 residues. V lost 6 bases and J lost 5, with 13 bases in between. Germline V gene lookup returns CDR1 SGHAT and CDR2 FQNNGV. The CDR3 DNA reads as TGTGCCAGCAGTGTGGAGGGAACGGAGACCCAGTACTTC. It encodes CASSVEGTETQYF.

The CDR3 bases are TGCGCCAGCAGCCAGGTGCTTCAGAAGAATGAAAAACTGTTTTTT. Protein product: CASSQVLQKNEKLFF. The chain has TRBV4-1 and TRBJ1-4, with D uncertain. The V end lost 3 bases, the J end lost 5 bases, and 13 bases lay between the germline ends. This CDR3 is built from 15 residues. From germline, CDR1 is MGHRA and CDR2 YSYEKL.

This chain uses TRBV7-9 with TRBJ2-3, with 16 bases fitting TRBD2. The trim removed 5 bases at V and 3 bases at J, leaving 8 bases unmatched. Germline V gene data show CDR1 as SEHNR and CDR2 as FQNEAQ (reference sequence). CDR3 length: 18 residues. Here the CDR3 DNA reads TGTGCCAGCAGCCCAGCGGGACTAGCGGGGGGGCGGACAGATACGCAGTATTTT. Translating gives CASSPAGLAGGRTDTQYF. Combining the CDR3 with reference TRBV7-9 and TRBJ2-3 gives the whole variable domain DTGVSQNPRHKITKRGQNVTFRCDPISEHNRLYWYRQTLGQGPEFLTYFQNEAQLEKSRLLSDRFSAERPKGSFSTLEIQRTEQGDSAMYLCASSPAGLAGGRTDTQYFGPGTRLTVL.

V gene TRBV6-5 combines with J gene TRBJ2-3; TRBD2 agrees at 7 bases. CDR3 length: 14 residues. V lost 6 bases, J lost 0 bases, and 3 bases stayed unmatched. The V gene's germline CDR1 is MNHEY and CDR2 SVGAGI. The CDR3 bases are TGTGCCAGCAGGAGCGGGGCTAGCACAGATACGCAGTATTTT. Protein product: CASRSGASTDTQYF.

This clone is medium-sized (0.01 to 0.1%). The chain couples TRBV18 to TRBJ2-7, with D unclear. Germline assignment: CDR1 KGHSH and CDR2 LQKENI. The CDR3 consists of 13 residues. Trimming took off 1 base at V and 3 bases at J, with 7 bases between the two ends. The CDR3 DNA sequence: TGTGCCAGCTCACCACGCGGATACTACGAGCAGTACTTC. Its protein is CASSPRGYYEQYF.

The rearrangement links TRBV28 to TRBJ1-2; D may be TRBD1 (6 bases). CDR1 is MDHEN and CDR2 is SYDVKM in the germline V gene. The V end was cut by 2 bases, the J end by 4 bases, with 11 bases between. The CDR3 is 14 residues long. As DNA, the CDR3 is TGTGCCAGCAGTTTAGTTGGACAGTTCTATGGCTACACCTTC. It specifies CASSLVGQFYGYTF.

The gene calls are TRBV6-1 and TRBJ2-5, with 10 bases lining up with TRBD2. The CDR3 is 16 amino acids. The V gene's germline CDR1 is MNHNS and CDR2 SASEGT. The J segment lost 5 bases and the V segment lost 6 bases, leaving 12 bases of the junction unmatched. In DNA form, the CDR3 reads TGTGCCAGCAGCGAACCGGGTCTAGCGGGGGTGGAGACCCAGTACTTC. Its translation: CASSEPGLAGVETQYF.

The J gene is TRBJ2-6, the V gene TRBV6-2 or TRBV6-3; perhaps TRBD1 as D (6 bases). V lost 5 bases, J lost 2 bases, and 10 bases lay in between. The CDR3 is 15 amino acids. Germline V gene sequence: CDR1 MNHEY, CDR2 SVGEGT. As DNA, the CDR3 is TGTGCCAGCAGTCCGGACAGAGCTGGGGCCAACGTCCTGACTTTC. The encoded protein is CASSPDRAGANVLTF.

V is TRBV4-3 and J is TRBJ1-4, with 9 bases identical to TRBD1. The CDR3 is 17 residues long. Germline lookup yields CDR1 LGHNA and CDR2 YSLEER. J gave up 3 bases and V 0 bases, and 5 bases lay outside the gene matches. As DNA, the CDR3 is TGCGCCAGCAGCCAAGACCTACAGGGGGCAGCTAATGAAAAACTGTTTTTT. Its protein is CASSQDLQGAANEKLFF.